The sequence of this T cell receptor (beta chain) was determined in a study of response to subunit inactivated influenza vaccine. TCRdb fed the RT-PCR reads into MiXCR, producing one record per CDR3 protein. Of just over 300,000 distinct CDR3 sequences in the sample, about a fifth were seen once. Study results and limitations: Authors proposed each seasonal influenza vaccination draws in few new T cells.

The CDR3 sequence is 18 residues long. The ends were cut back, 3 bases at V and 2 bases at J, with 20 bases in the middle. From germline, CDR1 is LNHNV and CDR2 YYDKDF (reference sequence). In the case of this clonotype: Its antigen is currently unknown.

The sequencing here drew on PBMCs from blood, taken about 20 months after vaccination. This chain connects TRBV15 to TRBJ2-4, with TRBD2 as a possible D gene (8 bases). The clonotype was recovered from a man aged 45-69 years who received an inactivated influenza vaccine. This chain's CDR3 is CATSSRRGVAGPKNIQYF. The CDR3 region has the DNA TGTGCCACCAGCAGTCGCAGGGGGGTAGCGGGACCCAAAAACATTCAGTACTTC.